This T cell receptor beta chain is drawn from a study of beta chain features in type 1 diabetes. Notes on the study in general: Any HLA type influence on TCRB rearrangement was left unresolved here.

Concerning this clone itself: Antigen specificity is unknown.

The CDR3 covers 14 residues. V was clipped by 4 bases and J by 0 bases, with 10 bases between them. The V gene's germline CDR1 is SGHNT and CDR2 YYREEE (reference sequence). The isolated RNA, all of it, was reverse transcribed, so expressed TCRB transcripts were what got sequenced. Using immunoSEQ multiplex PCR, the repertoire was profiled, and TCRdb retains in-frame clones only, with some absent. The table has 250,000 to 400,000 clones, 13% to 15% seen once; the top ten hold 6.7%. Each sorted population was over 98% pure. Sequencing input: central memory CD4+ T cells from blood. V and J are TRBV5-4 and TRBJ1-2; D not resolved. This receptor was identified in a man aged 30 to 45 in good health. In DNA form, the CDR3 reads TGTGCCAGCAGCCCTGTACCTACTAACTATGGCTACACCTTC. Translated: CASSPVPTNYGYTF.